The T cell receptor (beta chain) described here comes from a study of T cell repertoires in cytomegalovirus infection. Overall study: The authors relied on CMV epitopes, both recently identified HLA-C-restricted and well-studied HLA-B-restricted.

Overall study results and limits: HLA-C-restricted CMV-specific TCR beta clonotypes prevailed in the ex vivo response. Pooled public TCR beta family frequency picked out CMV carriers with the relevant HLA.

Germline V gene data show CDR1 as MGHRA and CDR2 as YSYEKL. The CDR3 consists of 16 residues. J gave up 4 bases and V 0 bases, and 9 bases lay outside the gene matches. In this sample, this clonotype turned up once. The antigen remains undetermined. TCRdb recomputed calls from the reads with MiXCR, one row per CDR3 protein. Of over 120,000 distinct CDR3 sequences in the sample, 32% were seen once. Sequenced material: CD8+ T cells from cultured PBMCs, taken from culture after CMV antigen stimulation. V gene TRBV4-1 combines with J gene TRBJ2-7; 7 positions match TRBD2. The clonotype comes from a human donor in good health (CMV status not recorded). Some clones in this sample may be carry-over from other donors' samples. The CDR3 loop reads CASSQDSAGTMYEQYF. Here the CDR3 DNA reads TGCGCCAGCAGCCAAGATTCGGCAGGGACTATGTACGAGCAGTACTTC.